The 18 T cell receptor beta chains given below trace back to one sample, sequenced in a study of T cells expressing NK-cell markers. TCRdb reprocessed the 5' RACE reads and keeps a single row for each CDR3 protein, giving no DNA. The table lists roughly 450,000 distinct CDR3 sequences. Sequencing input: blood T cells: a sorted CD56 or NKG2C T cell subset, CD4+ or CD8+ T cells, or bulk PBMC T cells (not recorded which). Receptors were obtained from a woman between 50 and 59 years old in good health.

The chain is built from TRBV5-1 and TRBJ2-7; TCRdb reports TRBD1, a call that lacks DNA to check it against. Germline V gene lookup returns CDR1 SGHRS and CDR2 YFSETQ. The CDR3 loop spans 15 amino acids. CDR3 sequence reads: CASSETGAPVYEQYF.

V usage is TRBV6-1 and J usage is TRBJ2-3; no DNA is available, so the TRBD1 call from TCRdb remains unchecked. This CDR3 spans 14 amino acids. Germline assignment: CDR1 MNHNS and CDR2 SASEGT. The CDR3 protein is CASLTGWVPDTQYF.

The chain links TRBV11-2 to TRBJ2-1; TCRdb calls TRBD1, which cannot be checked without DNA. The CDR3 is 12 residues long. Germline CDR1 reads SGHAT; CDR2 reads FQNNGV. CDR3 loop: CASSLTPYEQFF.

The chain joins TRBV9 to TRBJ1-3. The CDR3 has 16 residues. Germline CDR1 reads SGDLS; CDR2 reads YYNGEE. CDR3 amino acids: CASSVESQGLGNTIYF.

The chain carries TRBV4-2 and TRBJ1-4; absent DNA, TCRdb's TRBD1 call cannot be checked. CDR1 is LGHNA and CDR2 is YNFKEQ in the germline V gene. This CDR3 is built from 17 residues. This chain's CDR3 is CASSQDRRIRAGEKLFF.

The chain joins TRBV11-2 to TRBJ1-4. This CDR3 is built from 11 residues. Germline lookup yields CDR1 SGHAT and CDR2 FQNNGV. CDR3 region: CASSLHEKLFF.

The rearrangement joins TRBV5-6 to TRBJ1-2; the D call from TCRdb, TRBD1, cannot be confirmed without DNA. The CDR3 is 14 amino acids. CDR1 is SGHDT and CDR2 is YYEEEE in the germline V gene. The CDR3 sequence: CASSKGTASYGYTF.

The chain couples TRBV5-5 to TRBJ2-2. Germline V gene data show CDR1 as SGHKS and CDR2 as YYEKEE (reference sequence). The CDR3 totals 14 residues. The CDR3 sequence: CASSLRLDVEELFF.

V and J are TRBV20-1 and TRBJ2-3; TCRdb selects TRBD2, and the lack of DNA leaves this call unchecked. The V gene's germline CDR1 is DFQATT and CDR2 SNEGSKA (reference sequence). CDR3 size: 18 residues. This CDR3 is CSARDSLAGGPNSDTQYF.

The CDR3 loop reads CASSLLTTKNTEAFF. The V gene is TRBV14, the J gene TRBJ1-1. The CDR3 is 15 residues long. Germline loops: CDR1 SGHDN, CDR2 FVKESK.

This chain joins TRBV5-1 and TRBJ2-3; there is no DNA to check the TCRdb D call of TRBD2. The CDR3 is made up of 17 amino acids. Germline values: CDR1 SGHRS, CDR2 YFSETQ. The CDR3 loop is CASSFEAGALSTDTQYF.

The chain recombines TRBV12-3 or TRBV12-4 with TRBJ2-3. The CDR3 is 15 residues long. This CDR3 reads CASSLAVTSTDTQYF.

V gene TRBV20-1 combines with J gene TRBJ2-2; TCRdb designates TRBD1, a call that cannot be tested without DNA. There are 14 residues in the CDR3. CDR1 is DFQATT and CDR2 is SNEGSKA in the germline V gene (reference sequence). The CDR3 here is CSATGQGNGGELFF.

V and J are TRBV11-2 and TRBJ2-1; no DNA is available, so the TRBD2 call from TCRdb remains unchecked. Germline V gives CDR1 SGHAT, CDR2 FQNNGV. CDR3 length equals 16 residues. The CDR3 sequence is CASSAFRGRARNEQFF.

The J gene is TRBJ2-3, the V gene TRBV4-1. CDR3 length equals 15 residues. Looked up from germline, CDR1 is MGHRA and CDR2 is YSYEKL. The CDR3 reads CASSQEVGTGDTQYF.

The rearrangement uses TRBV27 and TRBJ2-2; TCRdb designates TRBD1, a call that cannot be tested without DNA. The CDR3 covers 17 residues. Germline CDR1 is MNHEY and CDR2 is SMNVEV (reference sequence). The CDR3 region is CASGSFTGTGIDGELFF.

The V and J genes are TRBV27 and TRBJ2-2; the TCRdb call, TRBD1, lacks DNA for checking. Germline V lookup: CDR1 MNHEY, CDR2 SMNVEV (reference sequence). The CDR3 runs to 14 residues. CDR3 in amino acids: CASSEQGATGELFF.

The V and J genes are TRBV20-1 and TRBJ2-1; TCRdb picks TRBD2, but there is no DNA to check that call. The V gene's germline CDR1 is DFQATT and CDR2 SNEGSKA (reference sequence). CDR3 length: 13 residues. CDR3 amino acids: CSAVGGPFDEQFF.